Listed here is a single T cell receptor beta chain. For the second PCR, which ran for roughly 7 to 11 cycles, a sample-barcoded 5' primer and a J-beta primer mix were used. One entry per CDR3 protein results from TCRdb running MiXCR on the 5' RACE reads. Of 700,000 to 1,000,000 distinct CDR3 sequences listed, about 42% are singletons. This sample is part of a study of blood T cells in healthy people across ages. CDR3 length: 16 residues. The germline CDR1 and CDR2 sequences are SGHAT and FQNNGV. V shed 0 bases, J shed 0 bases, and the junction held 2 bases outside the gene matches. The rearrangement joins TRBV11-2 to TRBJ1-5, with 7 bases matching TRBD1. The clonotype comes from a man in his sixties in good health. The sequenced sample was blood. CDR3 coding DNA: TGTGCCAGCAGCTTAGAAGGGACAGATAGCAATCAGCCCCAGCATTTT. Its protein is CASSLEGTDSNQPQHF.